The clone carrying this T cell receptor (beta chain) was detected many times. This record comes from a study of breast tumors, draining lymph nodes, adjacent tissues. TCRdb re-derived calls from the multiplex PCR reads in MiXCR, one entry per CDR3 protein. The profile shows around 150,000 distinct CDR3 sequences, about 20% of them singletons. The CDR3 sequence is 15 residues long. V lost 5 bases and J lost 2; bases outside the gene matches: 8. CDR1 and CDR2 (germline): DFQATT, SNEGSKA (reference sequence). Samples came from axillary lymph nodes draining the breast cancer. The sample was axillary lymph node tissue. This receptor was obtained from a female donor with breast cancer. Some clones in this sample may be carry-over from other donors' samples. This chain uses TRBV20-1 with TRBJ1-5, with 8 bases lining up with TRBD1. CDR3 nucleotide sequence: TGCAGTGCTGGAACGGACAGGGAGGGCAATCAGCCCCAGCATTTT. Its protein is CSAGTDREGNQPQHF.